A single sample is the source of the 28 T cell receptor beta chains below, sequenced in a study of T cell repertoires in cytomegalovirus infection. MiXCR, run by TCRdb on the reads, gives a single entry per CDR3 protein. The table lists 490,000 or so distinct CDR3 sequences, approximately 10% of them singletons. The specimen was PBMCs. The receptors derive from a human donor in good health (CMV status not recorded). Some clones in this sample may be carry-over from other donors' samples.

This clonotype was found many times. The chain uses TRBV20-1 and TRBJ1-5; TRBD1 matches at 7 bases. Germline CDR1 and CDR2: DFQATT and SNEGSKA (reference sequence). The trim removed 5 bases at V and 5 bases at J, leaving 12 bases unmatched. The CDR3 is 15 residues long. The CDR3 nucleotides are TGCAGTGCTCCCAAGGGCAGGGGGGGACATCAGCCCCAGCATTTT. Translating it yields CSAPKGRGGHQPQHF.

This clonotype occurred many times. The rearrangement links TRBV6-1 to TRBJ1-6; a weak D match, TRBD1 (5 bases). Trimming shortened V by 2 bases and J by 8 bases, and 13 bases separated the two germline ends. The CDR3 covers 15 residues. Germline V lookup: CDR1 MNHNS, CDR2 SASEGT. CDR3 sequence: CASSERGLTHSPLHF. The CDR3, as DNA: TGTGCCAGCAGTGAACGGGGGTTAACGCATTCACCCCTCCACTTT.

This clonotype was observed at least ten times. The chain carries TRBV7-8 and TRBJ2-2; 14 bases map to TRBD2. V lost 2 bases and J lost 4; bases outside the gene matches: 15. Per the germline V gene, CDR1 is SGHVS and CDR2 is FQNEAQ. CDR3 length equals 21 residues. The CDR3 coding sequence is TGTGCCAGCAGCTTACGGGCCCTTTTGACTAGCGGGAGGGCCTTCACCGGGGAGCTGTTTTTT. Translated: CASSLRALLTSGRAFTGELFF. The variable domain in full, with the rest retrieved from reference TRBV7-8 and TRBJ2-2, is GAGVSQSPRYKVAKRGQDVALRCDPISGHVSLFWYQQALGQGPEFLTYFQNEAQLDKSGLPSDRFFAERPEGSVSTLKIQRTQQEDSAVYLCASSLRALLTSGRAFTGELFFGEGSRLTVL.

In this sample, this clonotype turned up many times. This chain links TRBV7-3 with TRBJ2-2; TRBD2 agrees at 9 bases. J gave up 1 base and V 1 base, and 1 base lay outside the gene matches. CDR1 and CDR2 from the germline V gene are SGHTA and FQGTGA. This CDR3 region has 16 residues. The CDR3 DNA reads TGTGCCAGCAGCTTAAATAGCGGGGGGAACACCGGGGAGCTGTTTTTT. Amino acid sequence: CASSLNSGGNTGELFF.

The V and J genes are TRBV29-1 and TRBJ2-7; 8 bases fit TRBD2. The CDR3 consists of 12 residues. V lost 5 bases to trimming and J lost 3 bases; unmatched junction nucleotides: 3. In germline, CDR1 is SQVTM, CDR2 ANQGSEA. For the CDR3, the DNA is TGCAGCGTTTACACTAGCGGCTACGAGCAGTACTTC. Residues: CSVYTSGYEQYF.

This chain links TRBV7-9 with TRBJ2-6; 10 bases map to TRBD2. The CDR3 covers 16 residues. V shed 5 bases, J shed 2 bases, and the junction held 3 bases outside the gene matches. Germline V gene data show CDR1 as SEHNR and CDR2 as FQNEAQ (reference sequence). For the CDR3, the DNA is TGTGCCAGCAGCGTTAGCGGGAGGACTGGGGCCAACGTCCTGACTTTC. It yields the protein CASSVSGRTGANVLTF.

This clonotype occurred many times. The chain is built from TRBV7-2 and TRBJ2-7, with D maybe TRBD2 (5 bases). The CDR3 sequence is 14 residues long. V shed 2 bases and J shed 2 bases, with 10 bases lying between them. CDR1 and CDR2 (germline): SGHTA, FQGNSA. The CDR3 here is CASSLLAGTYEQYF. In DNA form, the CDR3 reads TGTGCCAGCAGCTTATTGGCGGGCACCTACGAGCAGTACTTC.

In this sample, this clonotype turned up many times. The gene calls are TRBV12-3 or TRBV12-4 and TRBJ2-6; 7 bases are a match to TRBD2. The CDR3 totals 17 residues. V lost 6 bases, J lost 2 bases, and 10 bases stayed unmatched. The CDR3 nucleotides read TGTGCCAGCAGCCGGGACTACCAAATTGCTGGGGCCAACGTCCTGACTTTC. Its protein is CASSRDYQIAGANVLTF.

This clonotype came up many times. V usage is TRBV6-1 and J usage is TRBJ1-5, with D perhaps matching TRBD1 (6 bases). With 7 bases removed from V and 6 bases from J, the gap between germline ends came to 16 bases. Germline CDR1 reads MNHNS; CDR2 reads SASEGT. This CDR3 comprises 14 residues. CDR3: CASKSTGWGQPQHF. CDR3 coding DNA: TGTGCCAGCAAGTCGACAGGCTGGGGTCAGCCCCAGCATTTT.

In this sample, this clonotype turned up many times. The chain is built from TRBV6-6 and TRBJ1-2; possible D gene TRBD1, 5 bases. Germline-derived CDR1 and CDR2 are MNHNY and SVGAGI (reference sequence). CDR3 size: 14 residues. V was trimmed by 4 bases and J by 3 bases, leaving 12 bases between them. CDR3 sequence (DNA): TGTGCCAGCAGTTCCATTGGGACCTACTATGGCTACACCTTC. It translates to CASSSIGTYYGYTF.

V usage is TRBV11-1 and J usage is TRBJ1-4; weak D call: TRBD1 (5 bases). V lost 1 base to trimming and J lost 5 bases, with 11 bases between them. This CDR3 region has 15 residues. Germline CDR1 reads SGHAT; CDR2 reads FQDESV (reference sequence). CDR3 bases: TGTGCCAGCAGCTTAGACGGGACCGCGAATGAAAAACTGTTTTTT. It specifies CASSLDGTANEKLFF.

This clonotype has at least ten counts. This rearrangement joins TRBV7-8 to TRBJ2-7, with 8 bases lining up with TRBD1. The CDR3 loop spans 14 amino acids. J lost 4 bases, V lost 3 bases, and 5 bases had no gene match. Per germline, CDR1 SGHVS and CDR2 FQNEAQ. CDR3 residues: CASSFDRGAYEQYF. DNA of the CDR3: TGTGCCAGCAGCTTCGACAGGGGTGCTTACGAGCAGTACTTC.

The sample holds many counts of this clonotype. The chain employs TRBV28 and TRBJ2-7; tentative D call: TRBD2 (5 bases). CDR3 length: 13 amino acids. Germline loops: CDR1 MDHEN, CDR2 SYDVKM. Trimming shortened V by 7 bases and J by 5 bases, and 15 bases separated the two germline ends. CDR3 sequence (DNA): TGTGCCAGCACTACTTCCGGGAACGACGAGCAGTACTTC. Its protein product is CASTTSGNDEQYF.

This clonotype was counted many times. The CDR3 loop reads CASSDSGRTDTQYF. The CDR3 nucleotides are TGTGCCAGCAGCGACTCAGGACGCACAGATACGCAGTATTTT. The chain joins TRBV13 to TRBJ2-3; D is undetermined. The ends were cut back, 5 bases at V and 1 base at J, with 10 bases in the middle. The CDR3 totals 14 residues. Germline values: CDR1 PRHDT, CDR2 FYEKMQ (reference sequence).

This sequence joins TRBV4-1 and TRBJ2-1, with D perhaps TRBD2 (7 bases). The CDR3 has 16 residues. CDR1 is MGHRA and CDR2 is YSYEKL in the germline V gene. V was cut by 0 bases and J by 0 bases, with 9 bases left in between. The CDR3 DNA is TGCGCCAGCAGCCAAGAGGGGGGGCGCTCCTACAATGAGCAGTTCTTC. Translated, it gives CASSQEGGRSYNEQFF.

This clonotype was observed at least ten times. The chain uses TRBV7-2 and TRBJ2-1; D might be TRBD1 or TRBD2, each matching 5 bases. Germline assignment: CDR1 SGHTA and CDR2 FQGNSA. The CDR3 covers 14 residues. V lost 6 bases and J 7 bases, leaving 16 bases between the germline ends. CDR3 DNA: TGTGCCAGCAGACCTGGGACCGGGCAGAATGAGCAGTTCTTC. Its translation: CASRPGTGQNEQFF. Using reference TRBV7-2 and TRBJ2-1 for the parts outside the CDR3, the full variable domain is GAGVSQSPSNKVTEKGKDVELRCDPISGHTALYWYRQSLGQGLEFLIYFQGNSAPDKSGLPSDRFSAERTGGSVSTLTIQRTQQEDSAVYLCASRPGTGQNEQFFGPGTRLTVL.

This clonotype has only a few counts. This sequence joins TRBV11-2 and TRBJ2-1; TRBD2 aligns across 7 bases. Looked up from germline, CDR1 is SGHAT and CDR2 is FQNNGV. This CDR3 spans 16 amino acids. The J segment lost 5 bases and the V segment lost 5 bases, leaving 12 bases of the junction unmatched. CDR3 nucleotide sequence: TGTGCCAGCAGCCCCGCCCTAGCGGTCCTCAACAATGAGCAGTTCTTC. Its protein product is CASSPALAVLNNEQFF.

The gene calls are TRBV20-1 and TRBJ1-5; TRBD1 matches at 9 bases. J gave up 8 bases and V 5 bases, and 16 bases lay outside the gene matches. From germline, CDR1 is DFQATT and CDR2 SNEGSKA (reference sequence). The CDR3 extends over 16 amino acids. CDR3 loop: CSAVDRRTGAWEPQHF. CDR3 nucleotides: TGCAGTGCTGTCGATCGCCGGACAGGGGCCTGGGAGCCCCAGCATTTT.

This clonotype was found many times. This chain links TRBV7-2 with TRBJ2-7, with 10 bases fitting TRBD2. The CDR3 spans 15 residues. Trimming at V came to 3 bases and at J to 5 bases, leaving 7 bases not matched to a gene. Germline CDR1 and CDR2: SGHTA and FQGNSA. The CDR3 DNA reads as TGTGCCAGCAGCTTTTTTACTAGCGGGAACCACGAGCAGTACTTC. The encoded protein is CASSFFTSGNHEQYF.

A few counts support this clonotype. This chain links TRBV14 with TRBJ2-5; D is unresolved. The CDR3 is 14 residues long. Germline-derived CDR1 and CDR2 are SGHDN and FVKESK. The V end was cut by 1 base, the J end by 4 bases, with 10 bases between. The CDR3 loop reads CASSQGISGETQYF. The CDR3 DNA sequence: TGTGCCAGCAGCCAAGGGATCTCAGGAGAGACCCAGTACTTC.

The chain combines TRBV20-1 with TRBJ2-1, with TRBD2 identical over 7 bases. Germline values: CDR1 DFQATT, CDR2 SNEGSKA (reference sequence). CDR3 length equals 16 residues. J lost 5 bases, V lost 6 bases, and 16 bases had no gene match. CDR3 loop: CSAPRRREIGDNEQFF. As DNA, the CDR3 is TGCAGTGCGCCCAGGAGGCGGGAGATAGGGGACAATGAGCAGTTCTTC.

This clonotype was picked up many times. The V gene is TRBV24-1, the J gene TRBJ2-1, with 7 bases matching TRBD2. Trimming cost V 1 base and J 1 base; bases outside gene matches: 6. This CDR3 region has 17 residues. In germline, CDR1 is KGHDR, CDR2 SFDVKD. The CDR3 DNA sequence: TGTGCCACCAGTGATTTAAGGGCGGGAGCATCCTACAATGAGCAGTTCTTC. This encodes CATSDLRAGASYNEQFF.

Note on this clonotype: One junction end disagrees with the germline gene, perhaps due to a read error. The chain joins TRBV20-1 to TRBJ2-1; 9 bases map to TRBD2. The CDR3 is made up of 10 amino acids. Germline assignment: CDR1 DFQATT and CDR2 SNEGSKA (reference sequence). The CDR3 DNA follows: TGCAGTGCTAAGCCGGGACTAGCTCCCTTC. It yields the protein CSAKPGLAPF.

This clonotype has a count of ten or more. The rearrangement joins TRBV2 to TRBJ1-2; D is undetermined. The germline V and J ends were trimmed by 7 bases and 7 bases, with 16 bases remaining between them. CDR1 is SNHLY, CDR2 FYNNEI, per germline. This CDR3 is built from 13 residues. CDR3 in amino acids: CASNLVSGSGYTF. CDR3 nucleotides: TGTGCCAGCAATCTAGTATCGGGGTCTGGCTACACCTTC.

The chain joins TRBV20-1 to TRBJ2-6, with a tentative D call TRBD1 (5 bases). The CDR3 is 15 residues long. Germline V gene lookup returns CDR1 DFQATT and CDR2 SNEGSKA (reference sequence). V shed 5 bases and J shed 0 bases, with 11 bases lying between them. The CDR3 DNA reads as TGCAGTGCTTTTCAGGGTCTCTCTGGGGCCAACGTCCTGACTTTC. This sequence encodes CSAFQGLSGANVLTF.

This clonotype has ten or more counts. The chain joins TRBV4-1 to TRBJ1-5, with a tentative D call TRBD1 (5 bases). CDR1 is MGHRA, CDR2 YSYEKL, per germline. This CDR3 spans 14 amino acids. The V and J ends lost 1 base and 5 bases respectively, with 9 bases between them. This CDR3 reads CASSQGRVHQPQHF. CDR3 sequence (DNA): TGCGCCAGCAGCCAAGGCAGGGTCCATCAGCCCCAGCATTTT.

The sample holds many counts of this clonotype. J is TRBJ2-5 and V is TRBV7-3, with TRBD1 matching over 7 bases. CDR1 and CDR2 from the germline V gene are SGHTA and FQGTGA. The J segment lost 1 base and the V segment lost 5 bases, leaving 7 bases of the junction unmatched. This CDR3 region has 15 residues. In nucleotides, the CDR3 is TGTGCCAGCAGCGCGACAGGGACCCGCCAAGAGACCCAGTACTTC. As protein: CASSATGTRQETQYF.

This clonotype showed up many times. The V gene is TRBV19, the J gene TRBJ1-5; 7 bases match TRBD1. J was trimmed by 2 bases and V by 4 bases; bases with no gene match: 5. There are 15 residues in the CDR3. CDR1 LNHDA and CDR2 SQIVND come from the germline V gene (reference sequence). The CDR3, as DNA: TGTGCCAGTAGTACTGACAGGGTCGGCAATCAGCCCCAGCATTTT. This translates into CASSTDRVGNQPQHF.